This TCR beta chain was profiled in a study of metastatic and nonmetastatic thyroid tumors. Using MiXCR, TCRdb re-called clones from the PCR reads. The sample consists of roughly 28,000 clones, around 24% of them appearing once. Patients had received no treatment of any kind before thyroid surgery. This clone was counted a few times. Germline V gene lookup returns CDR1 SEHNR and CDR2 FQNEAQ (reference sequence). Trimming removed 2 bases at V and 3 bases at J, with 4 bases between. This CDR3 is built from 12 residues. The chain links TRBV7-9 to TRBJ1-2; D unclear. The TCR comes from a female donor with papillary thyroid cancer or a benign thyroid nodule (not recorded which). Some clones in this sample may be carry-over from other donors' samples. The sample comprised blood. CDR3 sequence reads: CASSLKDYGYTF. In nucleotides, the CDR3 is TGTGCCAGCAGCTTAAAGGACTATGGCTACACCTTC.